This T cell receptor beta chain was captured in a study of beta chain features in type 1 diabetes. Comment on this clone: Its antigen is not identified.

The entirety of the isolated RNA underwent reverse transcription, so expressed TCRB transcripts were sequenced. Here immunoSEQ multiplex PCR was the method, and the copy in TCRdb shows in-frame clones only, minus some. The table has more than 250,000 clones, just over 20% seen once. This CDR3 has 15 amino acids. V shed 4 bases and J shed 1 base, with 13 bases lying between them. CDR1 MGHRA and CDR2 YSYEKL come from the germline V gene. The study, taken as a whole, reports: In every one of the four CD4+ subsets, TCRB CDR3s were moderately but significantly shorter in Type 1 diabetes patients. For patients, the naive, central memory and Treg TCRB repertoires appeared more alike than for healthy donors.

Once sorted, every population was more than 95% pure. This sequence was found in a woman in her thirties or forties with type 1 diabetes. The sample was naive CD4+ T cells from blood. J is TRBJ1-1 and V is TRBV4-1; D may be TRBD1 (5 bases). CDR3 protein: CASSRSQATNTEAFF. In DNA form, the CDR3 reads TGCGCCAGCAGCCGCTCACAGGCCACGAACACTGAAGCTTTCTTT.